This TCR beta chain was sequenced in a study of cytomegalovirus exposure and HLA in healthy donors. Study-level background: Some 90 million unique TCRs from HLA-typed donors were held in an early data release. Study results and caveats: An analysis done earlier found most TCR beta V segments productive about 90% or about 30% of the time. What a later analysis showed was that several of the most significant clusters appeared linked to common viral pathogens.

There were likely unrecorded immune exposures, though donors were nominally healthy when sampled. Of note for this clone: No antigen is known for it.

13 Jbeta primers and 60 Vbeta primers were used for the PCR. The protocol was immunoSEQ multiplex PCR, while the TCRdb copy is restricted to in-frame clones and leaves out a portion. This sample has over 250,000 clones, with around 66% found just once. This CDR3 region has 13 residues. Germline loops: CDR1 SNHLY, CDR2 FYNNEI. Trimming shortened V by 5 bases and J by 8 bases, and 10 bases separated the two germline ends. The origin of this receptor is a female donor in good health and CMV-seronegative. Sample: PBMCs. The gene calls are TRBV2 and TRBJ1-6; D gene ambiguous. CDR3 residues: CASSSSGDSPLHF. The CDR3 coding sequence is TGTGCCAGCAGTTCAAGCGGGGATTCACCCCTCCACTTT.